This TCR beta chain is drawn from a study of blood T cell repertoires in COVID-19. At the level of the study: COVID-19 samples collected from the United States, Italy and Spain covered acute and convalescent phases. PBMCs, B-cell-depleted T cells, or T cells provided the cDNA or gDNA that made up the material.

Authors' methods: Amplification of reference gene primers was used by the study to estimate nucleated cell counts. Clones were sequenced by immunoSEQ multiplex PCR, and TCRdb holds only the in-frame ones, with some missing. V, J and clone size reflect that table, while D and trimming were determined from the DNA. The repertoire holds 130,000 to 150,000 clones, 81% seen once, with about 7.5% in the top ten. The receptor comes from a human donor in a cohort sampled during active COVID-19. Sequencing used peripheral blood.

CDR3 sequence reads: CASRRVLGSTEAFF. CDR3 in DNA: TGCGCCAGCAGGAGGGTCCTAGGGAGCACTGAAGCTTTCTTT. The chain recombines TRBV5-1 with TRBJ1-1; D gene ambiguous. In germline, CDR1 is SGHRS, CDR2 YFSETQ. CDR3 length: 14 amino acids. V shed 5 bases and J shed 4 bases, with 15 bases lying between them.